A single sample is the source of the 20 T cell receptor beta chains below, sequenced in a study of beta chain features in type 1 diabetes. General study findings and limits: The study found moderately but significantly shorter TCRB CDR3s in all four CD4+ subsets of Type 1 diabetes patients.

Expressed TCRB transcripts were sequenced because the entire RNA isolate underwent reverse transcription. Method: immunoSEQ multiplex PCR; TCRdb's copy keeps in-frame clones and lacks some. The sample holds some 640,000 clones, over 11% seen once. No antigens are known for them. Source material: naive CD4+ T cells from blood. These receptors were collected from a man aged 18 to 29 with type 1 diabetes.

The V call is TRBV30, the J call TRBJ2-5, with TRBD2 identical over 14 bases. The CDR3 length is 15 residues. V trimming: 4 bases; J trimming: 4 bases; junction bases outside the gene matches: 5. In germline, CDR1 is GTSNPN, CDR2 SVGIG (reference sequence). CDR3 loop: CAWKEGLAGVETQYF. CDR3 nucleotide sequence: TGTGCCTGGAAAGAGGGACTAGCGGGAGTAGAGACCCAGTACTTC. Full variable domain (rest looked up from reference TRBV30 and TRBJ2-5): SQTIHQWPATLVQPVGSPLSLECTVEGTSNPNLYWYRQAAGRGLQLLFYSVGIGQISSEVPQNLSASRPQDRQFILSSKKLLLSDSGFYLCAWKEGLAGVETQYFGPGTRLLVL.

The CDR3 DNA reads as TGTGCCAGCAGCTTAGCCGGGACAATTACCTACGAGCAGTACTTC. It specifies CASSLAGTITYEQYF. The V call is TRBV7-2, the J call TRBJ2-7; tentative D call: TRBD1 (6 bases). The CDR3 is 15 residues long. Germline CDR1 and CDR2: SGHTA and FQGNSA. Trimming took 0 bases from V and 2 from J, leaving 11 bases between them.

This clone was detected only a few times. The rearrangement uses TRBV13 and TRBJ2-5, with 10 bases aligning to TRBD2. The length of the CDR3 is 15 residues. V was pared by 3 bases and J by 5 bases, with 6 bases of the junction left unmatched. Germline V gene data show CDR1 as PRHDT and CDR2 as FYEKMQ (reference sequence). CDR3 DNA sequence: TGTGCCAGCAGCTTTAGCGGGGGGCCGAGGGAGACCCAGTACTTC. Its translation: CASSFSGGPRETQYF.

The chain combines TRBV5-1 with TRBJ2-3, with a weak D call TRBD2 (5 bases). This CDR3 spans 15 amino acids. Trimming took 1 base from V and 0 from J, leaving 9 bases between them. CDR1 is SGHRS, CDR2 YFSETQ, per germline. CDR3 sequence (DNA): TGCGCCAGCAGCTTGATGGCGGGCAGCACAGATACGCAGTATTTT. Residues: CASSLMAGSTDTQYF.

This clone has more than one count but fewer than ten. This chain links TRBV30 with TRBJ1-5; 9 bases fit TRBD1. The CDR3 runs 13 residues. CDR1 is GTSNPN, CDR2 SVGIG, per germline (reference sequence). CDR3 nucleotides: TGTGCTCTGGGGGACAGGGAGCGACAGCCCCAGCATTTT. It codes for CALGDRERQPQHF.

This clone was detected only a few times. The V call is TRBV14, the J call TRBJ1-1, with 7 nucleotides matching TRBD1. CDR1 and CDR2 (germline): SGHDN, FVKESK. The CDR3 consists of 15 residues. Trimming cost V 2 bases and J 2 bases; bases outside gene matches: 5. This CDR3 reads CASSQNDRANTEAFF. The CDR3 DNA follows: TGTGCCAGCAGCCAAAACGACAGGGCAAACACTGAAGCTTTCTTT.

The rearrangement uses TRBV7-6 and TRBJ2-2; no definite D call. V shed 4 bases and J shed 0 bases, with 6 bases lying between them. The CDR3 consists of 14 residues. Per germline, CDR1 SGHVS and CDR2 FNYEAQ. CDR3 loop: CASSSDSNTGELFF. CDR3 DNA: TGTGCCAGCAGCTCCGACTCGAACACCGGGGAGCTGTTTTTT.

The chain recombines TRBV23-1 with TRBJ2-5; D remains unclear. TRBV23-1 is sorted into the ORF group, with uncertain function. The V and J ends lost 4 bases and 5 bases respectively, with 5 bases between them. This CDR3 spans 11 amino acids. The CDR3 coding sequence is TGCGCCAGCAGTCCCGCCGAGACCCAGTACTTC. Translating it yields CASSPAETQYF.

The V and J genes are TRBV19 and TRBJ1-5; D not resolved. V lost 8 bases and J lost 5, with 16 bases in between. This CDR3 is 14 amino acids long. Germline assignment: CDR1 LNHDA and CDR2 SQIVND (reference sequence). CDR3 coding DNA: TGTGCCAGTGATTCTAGTCTCGCAGATCAGCCCCAGCATTTT. Protein product: CASDSSLADQPQHF.

The chain has TRBV28 and TRBJ2-3, with D maybe TRBD1 (5 bases). V lost 1 base and J 1 base, leaving 12 bases between the germline ends. The CDR3 is 16 residues long. In germline, CDR1 is MDHEN, CDR2 SYDVKM. The DNA of the CDR3 is TGTGCCAGCAGTTTATCAGGGTGGATGGGCACAGATACGCAGTATTTT. Translation gives CASSLSGWMGTDTQYF.

The J gene is TRBJ1-1, the V gene TRBV7-2; D is perhaps TRBD1 (5 bases). CDR3 length: 13 amino acids. Germline loops: CDR1 SGHTA, CDR2 FQGNSA. V dropped 4 bases and J dropped 8 bases, with 14 bases sitting between them. This CDR3 reads CASSSRQGGEAFF. The CDR3 nucleotides read TGTGCCAGCAGCTCACGCCAGGGCGGGGAAGCTTTCTTT.

J is TRBJ2-7 and V is TRBV5-1, with D perhaps matching TRBD1 (5 bases). Germline CDR1 SGHRS, CDR2 YFSETQ. This CDR3 has 14 amino acids. V gave up 0 bases and J gave up 0 bases, with 7 bases separating them. Here the CDR3 reads CASSLGQSSYEQYF. In DNA form, the CDR3 reads TGCGCCAGCAGCTTGGGACAGAGCTCCTACGAGCAGTACTTC.

This chain joins TRBV30 and TRBJ2-1; 9 bases are a match to TRBD1. V gave up 0 bases and J gave up 0 bases; unmatched junction bases: 6. Per the germline V gene, CDR1 is GTSNPN and CDR2 is SVGIG (reference sequence). The CDR3 contains 17 residues. In nucleotides, the CDR3 is TGTGCCTGGAGTGTTGACAGGGGGTCAAGCTCCTACAATGAGCAGTTCTTC. Its protein is CAWSVDRGSSSYNEQFF.

This sequence joins TRBV4-2 and TRBJ1-2; D is uncertain. The ends were cut back, 1 base at V and 4 bases at J, with 10 bases in the middle. Germline loops: CDR1 LGHNA, CDR2 YNFKEQ. This CDR3 has 14 amino acids. The CDR3 DNA reads as TGTGCCAGCAGCCAAGGGGAGGCGGGCTATGGCTACACCTTC. This codes for CASSQGEAGYGYTF.

The chain couples TRBV7-3 to TRBJ2-3; TRBD2 aligns across 11 bases. After removal of 4 bases from V and 4 bases from J, the junction contained 4 bases not matched to a gene. The CDR3 has 15 amino acids. Germline-derived CDR1 and CDR2 are SGHTA and FQGTGA. Here the CDR3 DNA reads TGTGCCAGCAGCTCAAATAGCGGGGGGGCAGATACGCAGTATTTT. Translation: CASSSNSGGADTQYF. The full variable domain, completed using reference TRBV7-3 and TRBJ2-3, is GAGVSQTPSNKVTEKGKYVELRCDPISGHTALYWYRQSLGQGPEFLIYFQGTGAADDSGLPNDRFFAVRPEGSVSTLKIQRTERGDSAVYLCASSSNSGGADTQYFGPGTRLTVL.

Turning to this clone: One junction end disagrees with the germline gene, perhaps due to a read error. This sequence joins TRBV15 and TRBJ2-1; D is unresolved. This CDR3 is built from 14 residues. From germline, CDR1 is LNHNV and CDR2 YYDKDF (reference sequence). The CDR3 region is CATSGDIASNEQFF. Here the CDR3 DNA reads TGTGCCACCAGCGGAGATATTGCGAGCAATGAGCAGTTCTTC.

The chain uses TRBV7-2 and TRBJ2-3; D unclear. This CDR3 region has 11 residues. Germline CDR1 and CDR2: SGHTA and FQGNSA. Deletions cut 5 bases from V and 8 bases from J, with 8 bases between. CDR3: CASSPTSTQYF. The CDR3 DNA follows: TGTGCCAGCAGCCCCACCTCTACGCAGTATTTT.

This clone was detected only a few times. The rearrangement uses TRBV4-1 and TRBJ2-3; D gene unclear. CDR1 is MGHRA, CDR2 YSYEKL, per germline. Trimming removed 4 bases at V and 3 bases at J, with 5 bases between. The CDR3 spans 12 residues. The CDR3 nucleotides read TGCGCCAGCAGCCCGCATACAGATACGCAGTATTTT. It is translated as CASSPHTDTQYF.

V is TRBV29-1 and J is TRBJ2-3, with 7 bases that match TRBD2. The CDR3 extends over 14 amino acids. J lost 0 bases, V lost 7 bases, and 7 bases had no gene match. Germline loops: CDR1 SQVTM, CDR2 ANQGSEA. In DNA, the CDR3 is TGCAGCGCAAGGACTAGTAGAAGCACAGATACGCAGTATTTT. Translating gives CSARTSRSTDTQYF.

Written as DNA, the CDR3 is TGTGCCAGCAGCGTACGGGGCTTCCAAGAGACCCAGTACTTC. It encodes CASSVRGFQETQYF. J is TRBJ2-5 and V is TRBV9; possibly TRBD1 or TRBD2 for D (5 bases each). V lost 1 base to trimming and J lost 1 base, with 8 bases between them. The CDR3 sequence is 14 residues long. Looked up from germline, CDR1 is SGDLS and CDR2 is YYNGEE.